This T cell receptor beta chain was observed in a study of blood T cell repertoires in COVID-19. Background on the study: Specimens from acute and convalescent COVID-19 originated in the United States, Italy and Spain. T cells, B-cell-depleted T cells, or PBMCs supplied cDNA or gDNA.

Authors' methods: Amplification from reference gene primers served as the basis for estimated nucleated cell counts. Clones were sequenced by immunoSEQ multiplex PCR, and TCRdb holds only the in-frame ones, with some missing. V and J calls and clone size are those listed in that table; D and trimming were worked out from the DNA. The sample lists 70,000 to 95,000 clones; 86% were seen once. The germline V gene has CDR1 LNHDA and CDR2 SQIVND (reference sequence). The CDR3 is 18 residues long. The V segment lost 5 bases and the J segment 2 bases; nucleotides outside the gene matches: 8. The receptor was isolated from a human donor in a cohort sampled during active COVID-19. The material sequenced was peripheral blood. This chain connects TRBV19 to TRBJ2-6; TRBD2 matches at 11 bases. This CDR3 reads CASSPKTSGDTGANVLTF. In nucleotides, the CDR3 is TGTGCCAGTAGTCCTAAGACTAGCGGGGACACTGGGGCCAACGTCCTGACTTTC.